Shown below are 5 T cell receptor beta chains from a single sample sequenced in a study of lymphopenia after photon versus proton radiotherapy. Only in-frame clones appear in the TCRdb table, and some are missing; sequencing was by immunoSEQ multiplex PCR. The table has 42,000 or so clones, about 85% seen once. The sequencing here drew on peripheral blood, taken from a patient treated with proton-based radiotherapy. These TCRs come from a woman in her seventies with pancreatic cancer.

This clone appeared a single time. The CDR3 DNA reads TGTGCCAGTAGGGAAACTAGCGTATCCTACAATGAGCAGTTCTTC. It codes for CASRETSVSYNEQFF. The J gene is TRBJ2-1, the V gene TRBV19; 7 bases are a match to TRBD2. The germline V gene has CDR1 LNHDA and CDR2 SQIVND (reference sequence). The ends lost 6 bases at V and 1 base at J; junction bases unmatched: 6. CDR3 length: 15 amino acids.

V is TRBV5-5 and J is TRBJ2-7; 9 nucleotides line up with TRBD2. With V trimmed by 4 bases and J by 1 base, 6 bases remained unmatched. The CDR3 contains 15 residues. Germline CDR1 SGHKS, CDR2 YYEKEE (reference sequence). The CDR3 loop reads CASSRTSAFSYEQYF. Here the CDR3 DNA reads TGTGCCAGCAGCCGGACTAGCGCGTTTTCCTACGAGCAGTACTTC.

This clone was counted only a few times. The gene calls are TRBV7-9 and TRBJ1-5; 7 nucleotides align to TRBD1. CDR3 size: 13 residues. V trimming: 5 bases; J trimming: 5 bases; junction bases outside the gene matches: 3. Germline V gene sequence: CDR1 SEHNR, CDR2 FQNEAQ (reference sequence). The CDR3 spells CASSPTGHQPQHF. CDR3 DNA: TGTGCCAGCAGCCCGACAGGGCATCAGCCCCAGCATTTT.

This chain connects TRBV4-2 to TRBJ1-5; weak D call: TRBD1 (6 bases). V lost 2 bases to trimming and J lost 6 bases, with 23 bases between them. From germline, CDR1 is LGHNA and CDR2 YNFKEQ. The CDR3 spans 18 residues. The CDR3 DNA is TGTGCCAGCAGCCAAACCCTACTGGGGGGGGGCGAAGCTCAGCCCCAGCATTTT. It encodes CASSQTLLGGGEAQPQHF.

The chain uses TRBV28 and TRBJ2-4, with 10 bases identical to TRBD2. Per germline, CDR1 MDHEN and CDR2 SYDVKM. This CDR3 comprises 18 residues. V lost 6 bases, J lost 4 bases, and 15 bases stayed unmatched. The CDR3 sequence is CASSPQIPGLAQKNIQYF. CDR3 nucleotides: TGTGCCAGCAGCCCCCAAATCCCGGGACTAGCGCAAAAAAACATTCAGTACTTC.